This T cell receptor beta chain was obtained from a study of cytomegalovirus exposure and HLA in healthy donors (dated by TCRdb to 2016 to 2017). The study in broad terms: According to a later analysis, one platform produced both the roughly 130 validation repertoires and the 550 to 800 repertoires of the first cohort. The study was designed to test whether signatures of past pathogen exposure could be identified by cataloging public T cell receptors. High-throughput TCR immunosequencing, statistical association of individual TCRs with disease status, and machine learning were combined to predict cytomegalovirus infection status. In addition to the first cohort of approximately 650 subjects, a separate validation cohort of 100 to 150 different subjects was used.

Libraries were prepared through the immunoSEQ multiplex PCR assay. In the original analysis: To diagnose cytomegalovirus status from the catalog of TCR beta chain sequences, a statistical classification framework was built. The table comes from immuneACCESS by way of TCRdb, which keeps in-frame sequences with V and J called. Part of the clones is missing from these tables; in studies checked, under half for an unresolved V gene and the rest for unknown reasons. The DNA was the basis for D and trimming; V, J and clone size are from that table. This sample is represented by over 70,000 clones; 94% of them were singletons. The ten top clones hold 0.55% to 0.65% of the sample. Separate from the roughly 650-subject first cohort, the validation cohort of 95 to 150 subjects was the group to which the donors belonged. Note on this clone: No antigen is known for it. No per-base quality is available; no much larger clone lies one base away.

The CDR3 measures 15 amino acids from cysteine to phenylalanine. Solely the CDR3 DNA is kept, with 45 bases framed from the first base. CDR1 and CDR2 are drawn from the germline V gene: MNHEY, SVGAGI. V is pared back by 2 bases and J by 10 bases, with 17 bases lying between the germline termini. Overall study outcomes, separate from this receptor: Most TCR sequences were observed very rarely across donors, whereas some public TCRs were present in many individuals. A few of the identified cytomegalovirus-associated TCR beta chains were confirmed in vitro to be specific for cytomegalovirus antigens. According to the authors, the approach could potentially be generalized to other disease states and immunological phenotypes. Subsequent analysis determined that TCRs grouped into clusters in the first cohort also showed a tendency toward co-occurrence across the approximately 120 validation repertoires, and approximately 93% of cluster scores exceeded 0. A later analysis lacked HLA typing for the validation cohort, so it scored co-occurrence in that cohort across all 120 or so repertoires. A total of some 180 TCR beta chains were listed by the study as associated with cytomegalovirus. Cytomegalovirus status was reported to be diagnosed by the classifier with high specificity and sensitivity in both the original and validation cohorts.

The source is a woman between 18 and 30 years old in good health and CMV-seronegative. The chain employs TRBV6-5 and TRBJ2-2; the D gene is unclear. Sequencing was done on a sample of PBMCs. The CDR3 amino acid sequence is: CASSYQAFMSVELFF. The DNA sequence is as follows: TGTGCCAGCAGTTACCAAGCCTTTATGTCCGTGGAGCTGTTTTTT.